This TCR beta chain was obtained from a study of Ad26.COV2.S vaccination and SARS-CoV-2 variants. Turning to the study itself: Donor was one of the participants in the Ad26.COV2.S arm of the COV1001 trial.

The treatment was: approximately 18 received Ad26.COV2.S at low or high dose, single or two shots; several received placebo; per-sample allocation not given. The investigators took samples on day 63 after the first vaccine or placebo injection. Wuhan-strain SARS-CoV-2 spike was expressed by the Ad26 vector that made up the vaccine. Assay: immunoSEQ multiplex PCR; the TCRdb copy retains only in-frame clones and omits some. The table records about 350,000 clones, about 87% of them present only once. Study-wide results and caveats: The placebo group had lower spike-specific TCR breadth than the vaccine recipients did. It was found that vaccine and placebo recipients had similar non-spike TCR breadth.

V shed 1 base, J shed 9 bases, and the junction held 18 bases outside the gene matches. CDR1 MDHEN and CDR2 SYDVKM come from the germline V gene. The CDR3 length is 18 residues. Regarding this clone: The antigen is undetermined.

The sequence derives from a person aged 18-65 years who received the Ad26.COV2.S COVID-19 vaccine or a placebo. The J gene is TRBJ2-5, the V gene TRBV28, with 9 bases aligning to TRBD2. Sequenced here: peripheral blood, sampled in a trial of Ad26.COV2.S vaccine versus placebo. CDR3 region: CASSLFHSWVAGAGAQYF. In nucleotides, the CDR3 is TGTGCCAGCAGTTTATTTCATAGCTGGGTAGCGGGAGCAGGGGCCCAGTACTTC.